The rows below give T cell receptor beta chains drawn from one sample of a study of blood T cell repertoires in COVID-19. TCRdb's copy holds only in-frame clones and misses some; the assay was immunoSEQ multiplex PCR. The data show about 200,000 clones, around nine tenths seen once. The specimen was peripheral blood. These receptors all come from a human donor in a cohort sampled during active COVID-19. Each CDR3 is given with its conserved first and last residue. D genes are given only for firm matches. The size of a clone is reported for some rows only, either as once, few or many, or as a class for expanded clones.

clone size | J gene | V gene | D gene | CDR3 DNA | CDR3 protein
. | TRBJ2-7 | TRBV4-2 | TRBD1 | TGTGCCAGCAGCCAGGTGGGGACAGGGGTCTCATACGAGCAGTACTTC | CASSQVGTGVSYEQYF
. | TRBJ2-4 | TRBV2 | . | TGTGCCAGCAGTGAAGATGTAGCGGTGGGAGGAAACATTCAGTACTTC | CASSEDVAVGGNIQYF
. | TRBJ2-7 | TRBV30 | . | TGTGCCTGGAGTCACAACTACGAGCAGTACTTC | CAWSHNYEQYF
many | TRBJ2-7 | TRBV4-3 | . | TGCGCCAGCAGCCAAGATCTAGCTCTCCAGTCGTTC | CASSQDLALQSF
. | TRBJ2-1 | TRBV5-1 | . | TGCGCCAGCAGCTTGGTTGCGGGGAACAATGAGCAGTTCTTC | CASSLVAGNNEQFF
. | TRBJ2-7 | TRBV3-1/TRBV3-2 | TRBD2 | TGTGCCAGCAGCCAAGGTGGGGGGGTGCAGTACTTC | CASSQGGGVQYF
once | TRBJ1-2 | TRBV30 | . | TGTGCCTGGAGTTTGGGACACCGTAATAACTATGGCTACACCTTC | CAWSLGHRNNYGYTF
. | TRBJ2-2 | TRBV5-6 | TRBD2 | TGTGCCAGCAGCTTGGGACTAGCGGGAGGGATCACCGGGGAGCTGTTTTTT | CASSLGLAGGITGELFF
. | TRBJ2-3 | TRBV6-1 | TRBD1 | TGTGCCAGCAGTGAAGCCCCGGGACAGGGGGCAGATACGCAGTATTTT | CASSEAPGQGADTQYF
. | TRBJ2-7 | TRBV7-2 | TRBD2 | TGTGCCAGCCGAACCGGGACTAGCGGACCCTACGAGCAGTACTTC | CASRTGTSGPYEQYF
few | TRBJ2-2 | TRBV11-3 | . | TGTGCCAGCAGCCTGACAGGGAACACCGGGGAGCTGTTTTTT | CASSLTGNTGELFF
. | TRBJ1-1 | TRBV14 | TRBD1 | TGTGCCAGCAGCCAACGGACAGGTTTAGGCACTGAAGCTTTCTTT | CASSQRTGLGTEAFF
. | TRBJ2-7 | TRBV27 | TRBD1 | TGTGCCAGCAGTCTGGGACAGGGAGTCCACGAGCAGTACTTC | CASSLGQGVHEQYF
. | TRBJ2-7 | TRBV7-9 | . | TGTGCCAGCAGCTTTGGAGCCTACGAGCAGTACTTC | CASSFGAYEQYF
. | TRBJ2-7 | TRBV11-2 | TRBD1 | TGTGCCAGCAGCTTAGAGCCGGGACAGGGCGATTTCTACGAGCAGTACTTC | CASSLEPGQGDFYEQYF
. | TRBJ2-5 | TRBV5-1 | TRBD1 | TGCGCCAGCGGGACAGGGGAGGAGACCCAGTACTTC | CASGTGEETQYF
. | TRBJ1-5 | TRBV2 | TRBD1 | TGTGCCAGCAGTGGCCGGGACAGGGAAAGAGGGACCCAGCATTTT | CASSGRDRERGTQHF
. | TRBJ2-1 | TRBV7-2 | TRBD2 | TGTGCCAGCACCCGAAGCGGGAGGGATTCCTACAATGAGCAGTTCTTC | CASTRSGRDSYNEQFF
. | TRBJ1-2 | TRBV6-1 | . | TGTGCCAGCAGTGAATCTCGGTCCTACAGGCACTATGGCTACACCTTC | CASSESRSYRHYGYTF
. | TRBJ1-1 | TRBV10-3 | . | TGTGCCATCAGTGAGTCTGGGGGCGTCAGACCTGAAGCTTTCTTT | CAISESGGVRPEAFF
. | TRBJ1-5 | TRBV7-8 | TRBD1 | TGTGCCAGCAGCATACAGGGACAGCAGAATCAGCCCCAGCATTTT | CASSIQGQQNQPQHF
. | TRBJ2-3 | TRBV10-3 | TRBD1 | TGTGCCACCTTAACGACAGGGTCGGGAGATACGCAGTATTTT | CATLTTGSGDTQYF